This note documents a single TCR beta chain sequence. Its antigen is currently unknown. This CDR3 contains 12 residues. V was clipped by 4 bases and J by 3 bases, with 4 bases between them. Germline V gene lookup returns CDR1 MGHRA and CDR2 YSYEKL. These data come from a study of cytomegalovirus exposure and HLA in healthy donors. Findings of the study overall: In a later analysis, V- and J-gene trimming of beta chains associated with a DCLRE1C missense variant, replicated independently. An Asian-associated ancestry cluster reportedly showed fewer N-insertions than the approximately 700-donor mean in a later analysis.

Primers: 60 Vbeta forward and 13 Jbeta reverse. Sequenced by immunoSEQ multiplex PCR; TCRdb stores in-frame clones only, minus some. The sample yields around 130,000 clones, approximately 81% seen once. This sequence was found in a young man in good health and CMV-seronegative. The V call is TRBV4-1, the J call TRBJ2-1; no clear D. The specimen was PBMCs. The CDR3 protein is CASSRNYNEQFF. The CDR3 region has the DNA TGCGCCAGCAGCCGTAACTACAATGAGCAGTTCTTC.